Sequencing of this T cell receptor (beta chain) was carried out in a study of OX40 agonist ivuxolimab in advanced cancers. About this clone itself: Its target is not known.

Study observations and caveats: On average, CD8+ T cells had more expanded clones than CD4+.

Blood was sampled at baseline, cycle 4 day 1, and cycle 7 day 1. This CDR3 spans 15 amino acids. V lost 6 bases to trimming and J lost 1 base; unmatched junction nucleotides: 5. Germline CDR1 SEHNR, CDR2 FQNEAQ (reference sequence). Sequencing was performed with immunoSEQ multiplex PCR; in TCRdb, only in-frame clones are kept and a portion is missing. The data hold about 26,000 clones, with about 87% observed a single time. This TCR was recovered from an adult with an advanced solid tumor such as melanoma, head and neck, liver or kidney cancer. The chain links TRBV7-9 to TRBJ2-7; TRBD2 matches 11 bases. The sample here was CD4+ or CD8+ T cells sorted from blood, taken in a trial of the OX40 agonist ivuxolimab. In DNA, the CDR3 is TGTGCCAGCAGGGTAACTAGCGGGGGTTCCTACGAGCAGTACTTC. It yields the protein CASRVTSGGSYEQYF.